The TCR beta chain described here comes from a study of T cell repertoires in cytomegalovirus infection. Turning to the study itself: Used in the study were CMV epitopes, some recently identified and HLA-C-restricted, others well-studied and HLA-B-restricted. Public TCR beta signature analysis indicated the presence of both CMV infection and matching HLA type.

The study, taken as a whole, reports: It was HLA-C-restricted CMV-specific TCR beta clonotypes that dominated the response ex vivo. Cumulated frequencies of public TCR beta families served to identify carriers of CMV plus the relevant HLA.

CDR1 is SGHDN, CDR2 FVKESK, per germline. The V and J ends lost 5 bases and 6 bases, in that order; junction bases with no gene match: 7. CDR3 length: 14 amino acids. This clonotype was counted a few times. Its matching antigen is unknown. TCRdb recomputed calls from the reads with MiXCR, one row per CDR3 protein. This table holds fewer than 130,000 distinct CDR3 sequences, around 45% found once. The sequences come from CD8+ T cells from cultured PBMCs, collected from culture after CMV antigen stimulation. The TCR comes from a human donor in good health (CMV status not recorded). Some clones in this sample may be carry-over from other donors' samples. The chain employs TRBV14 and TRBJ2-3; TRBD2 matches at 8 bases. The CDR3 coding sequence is TGTGCCAGCAGCTTAGCGGGGCTGGGGGATACGCAGTATTTT. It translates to CASSLAGLGDTQYF.